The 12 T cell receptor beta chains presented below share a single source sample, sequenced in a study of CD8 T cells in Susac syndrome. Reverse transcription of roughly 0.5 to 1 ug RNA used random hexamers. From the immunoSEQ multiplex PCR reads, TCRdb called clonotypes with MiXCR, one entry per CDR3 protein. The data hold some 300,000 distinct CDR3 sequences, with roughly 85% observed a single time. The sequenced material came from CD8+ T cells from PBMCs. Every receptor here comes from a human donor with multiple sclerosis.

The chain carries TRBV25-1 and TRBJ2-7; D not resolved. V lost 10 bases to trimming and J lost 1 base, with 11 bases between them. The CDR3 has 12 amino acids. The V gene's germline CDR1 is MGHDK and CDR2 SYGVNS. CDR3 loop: CATSLASYEQYF. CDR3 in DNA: TGTGCCACCTCTCTGGCATCCTACGAGCAGTACTTC.

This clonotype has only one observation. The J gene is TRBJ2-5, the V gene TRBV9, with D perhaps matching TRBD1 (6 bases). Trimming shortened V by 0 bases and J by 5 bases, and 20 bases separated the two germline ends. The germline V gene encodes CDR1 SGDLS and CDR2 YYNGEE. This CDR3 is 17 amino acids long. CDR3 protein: CASSVDGRGRGVETQYF. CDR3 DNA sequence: TGTGCCAGCAGCGTAGATGGCCGCGGCAGGGGTGTGGAGACCCAGTACTTC.

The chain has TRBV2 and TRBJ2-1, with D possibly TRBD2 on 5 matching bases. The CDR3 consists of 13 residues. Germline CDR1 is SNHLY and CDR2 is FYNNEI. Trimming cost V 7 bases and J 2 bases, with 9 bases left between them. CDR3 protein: CASIPGTYNEQFF. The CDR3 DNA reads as TGTGCCAGCATTCCGGGGACCTACAATGAGCAGTTCTTC.

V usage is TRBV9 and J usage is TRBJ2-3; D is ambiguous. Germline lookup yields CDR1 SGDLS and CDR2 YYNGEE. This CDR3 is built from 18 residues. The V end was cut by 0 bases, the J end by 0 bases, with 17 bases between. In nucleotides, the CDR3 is TGTGCCAGCAGCGTAGAAGTGGGATGGGGATTTAGCACAGATACGCAGTATTTT. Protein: CASSVEVGWGFSTDTQYF.

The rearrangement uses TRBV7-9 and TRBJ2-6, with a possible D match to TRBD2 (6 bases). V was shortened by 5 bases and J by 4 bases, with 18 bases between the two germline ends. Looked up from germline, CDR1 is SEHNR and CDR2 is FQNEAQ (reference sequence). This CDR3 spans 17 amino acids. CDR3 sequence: CASSPSGGARGANVLTF. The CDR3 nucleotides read TGTGCCAGCAGCCCCTCCGGAGGGGCGCGGGGGGCCAACGTCCTGACTTTC.

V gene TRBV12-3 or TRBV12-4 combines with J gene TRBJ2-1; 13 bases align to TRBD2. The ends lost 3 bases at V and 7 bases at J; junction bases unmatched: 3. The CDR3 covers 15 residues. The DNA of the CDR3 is TGTGCCAGCAGTTTCACTAGCGGGAGGGGGAATGAGCAGTTCTTC. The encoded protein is CASSFTSGRGNEQFF.

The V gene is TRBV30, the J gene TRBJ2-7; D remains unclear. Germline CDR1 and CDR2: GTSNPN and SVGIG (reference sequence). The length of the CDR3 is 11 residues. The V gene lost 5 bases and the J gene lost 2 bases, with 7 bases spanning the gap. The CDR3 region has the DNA TGTGCCTGGGTTGGGGCCTACGAGCAGTACTTC. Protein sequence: CAWVGAYEQYF.

The DNA of the CDR3 is TGTGCCAGTAGTATACAACAGGGGAACACCGGGGAGCTGTTTTTT. Encoded protein: CASSIQQGNTGELFF. The chain is built from TRBV19 and TRBJ2-2; a possible D gene is TRBD1 (6 bases). CDR3 length: 15 amino acids. Per germline, CDR1 LNHDA and CDR2 SQIVND (reference sequence). V was cut by 2 bases and J by 1 base, with 8 bases left in between.

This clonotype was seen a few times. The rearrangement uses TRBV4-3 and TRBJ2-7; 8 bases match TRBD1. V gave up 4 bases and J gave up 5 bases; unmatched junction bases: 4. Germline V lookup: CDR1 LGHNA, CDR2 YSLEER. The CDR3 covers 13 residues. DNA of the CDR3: TGCGCCAGCAGCCGGACAGGGCGGGACGAGCAGTACTTC. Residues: CASSRTGRDEQYF.

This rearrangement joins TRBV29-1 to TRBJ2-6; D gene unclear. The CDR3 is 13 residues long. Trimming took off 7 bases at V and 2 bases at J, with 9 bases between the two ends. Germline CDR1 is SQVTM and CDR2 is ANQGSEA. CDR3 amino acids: CSARFAGANVLTF. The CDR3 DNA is TGCAGCGCCCGATTCGCTGGGGCCAACGTCCTGACTTTC.

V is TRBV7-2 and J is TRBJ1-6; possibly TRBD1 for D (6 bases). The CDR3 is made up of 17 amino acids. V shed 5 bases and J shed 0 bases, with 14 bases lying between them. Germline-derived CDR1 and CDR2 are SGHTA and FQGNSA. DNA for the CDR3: TGTGCCAGCAGCGAAGGGGGGCCAAGCTCCTATAATTCACCCCTCCACTTT. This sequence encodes CASSEGGPSSYNSPLHF.

The CDR3 DNA reads as TGTGCCAGCAGTGCCACCCTGAATCTAGCCAAAAACATTCAGTACTTC. Amino acid sequence: CASSATLNLAKNIQYF. V is TRBV12-3 or TRBV12-4 and J is TRBJ2-4; D is undetermined. V lost 5 bases and J lost 0, with 14 bases in between. The CDR3 length is 16 residues.